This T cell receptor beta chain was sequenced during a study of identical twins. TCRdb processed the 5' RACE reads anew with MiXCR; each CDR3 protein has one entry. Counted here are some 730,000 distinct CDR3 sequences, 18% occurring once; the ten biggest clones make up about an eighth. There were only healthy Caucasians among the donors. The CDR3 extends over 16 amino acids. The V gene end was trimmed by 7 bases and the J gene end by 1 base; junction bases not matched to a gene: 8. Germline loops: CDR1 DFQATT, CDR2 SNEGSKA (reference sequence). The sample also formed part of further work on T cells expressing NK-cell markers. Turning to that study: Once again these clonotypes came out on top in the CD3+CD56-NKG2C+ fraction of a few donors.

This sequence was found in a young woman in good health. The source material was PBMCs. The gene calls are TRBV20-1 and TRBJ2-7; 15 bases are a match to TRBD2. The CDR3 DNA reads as TGCAGTGGATCCATGGGACTAGCGGGAGGATCCTACGAGCAGTACTTC. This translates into CSGSMGLAGGSYEQYF.